The 28 T cell receptor beta chains presented below share a single source sample, sequenced in a study of blood T cell repertoires in COVID-19. Measured with immunoSEQ multiplex PCR; TCRdb has only the in-frame clones, and not every one. This table has about 170,000 clones, approximately 83% appearing once. The sequenced sample was peripheral blood. The receptors shown here come from a man between 65 and 85 years old with active or convalescent COVID-19.

This clone was recorded only once. V is TRBV5-8 and J is TRBJ1-5; D is unresolved. Trimming cost V 3 bases and J 0 bases, with 13 bases left between them. The CDR3 contains 16 residues. From germline, CDR1 is SGHTS and CDR2 YDEGEE. The CDR3: CASSYGGWDSNQPQHF. Here the CDR3 DNA reads TGTGCCAGCAGCTATGGCGGGTGGGATAGCAATCAGCCCCAGCATTTT.

This chain links TRBV27 with TRBJ1-4, with TRBD1 matching over 8 bases. The CDR3 consists of 14 residues. Germline V lookup: CDR1 MNHEY, CDR2 SMNVEV (reference sequence). The ends lost 5 bases at V and 5 bases at J; junction bases unmatched: 4. The CDR3 bases are TGTGCCAGCAGTCGACAGGGGTTAAATGAAAAACTGTTTTTT. Translation gives CASSRQGLNEKLFF. The whole variable domain, filled in from reference TRBV27 and TRBJ1-4, reads EAQVTQNPRYLITVTGKKLTVTCSQNMNHEYMSWYRQDPGLGLRQIYYSMNVEVTDKGDVPEGYKVSRKEKRNFPLILESPSPNQTSLYFCASSRQGLNEKLFFGSGTQLSVL.

The CDR3: CASSLADRDGQPQHF. CDR3 sequence (DNA): TGTGCCAGCAGTTTAGCCGACAGGGATGGTCAGCCCCAGCATTTT. The chain joins TRBV28 to TRBJ1-5; TRBD1 agrees at 7 bases. The V gene's germline CDR1 is MDHEN and CDR2 SYDVKM. Trimming at V came to 2 bases and at J to 6 bases, leaving 7 bases not matched to a gene. This CDR3 is 15 amino acids long.

The V call is TRBV10-3, the J call TRBJ2-1; the D is unclear. Germline CDR1 reads ENHRY; CDR2 reads SYGVKD. V lost 2 bases, J lost 6 bases, and 8 bases lay in between. The CDR3 length is 13 residues. The CDR3 DNA reads TGTGCCATCAGTGAGCAAAAATCCAATGAGCAGTTCTTC. Translating gives CAISEQKSNEQFF.

For this clone: The sample contains more than one DNA sequence encoding this CDR3. The V call is TRBV3-1 (or the pseudogene TRBV3-2), the J call TRBJ1-2; 8 bases are a match to TRBD1. CDR3 size: 14 residues. After removal of 1 base from V and 3 bases from J, the junction contained 1 base not matched to a gene. The germline V gene encodes CDR1 LGHDT and CDR2 YNNKEL (reference sequence). The CDR3 protein is CASSQGQGYYGYTF. In DNA, the CDR3 is TGTGCCAGCAGCCAAGGACAGGGGTACTATGGCTACACCTTC.

V and J are TRBV6-5 and TRBJ1-2; 7 positions agree with TRBD1. The CDR3 length is 13 residues. V shed 6 bases and J 4 bases; nucleotides not matched to a gene: 5. Germline CDR1 reads MNHEY; CDR2 reads SVGAGI. The CDR3 here is CASSVQGSYGYTF. CDR3 DNA: TGTGCCAGCAGCGTACAGGGGTCCTATGGCTACACCTTC.

The V gene is TRBV3-1 (or the pseudogene TRBV3-2), the J gene TRBJ1-4; D call uncertain. Per germline, CDR1 LGHDT and CDR2 YNNKEL (reference sequence). The CDR3 has 14 residues. Trimming cost V 4 bases and J 8 bases, with 14 bases left between them. CDR3 sequence (DNA): TGTGCCAGCAGCCGGGCCACCGCCTCGGAAAAACTGTTTTTT. It yields the protein CASSRATASEKLFF.

The V and J genes are TRBV12-3 or TRBV12-4 and TRBJ2-5; D remains unclear. The V and J ends lost 5 bases and 4 bases respectively, with 5 bases between them. The CDR3 totals 11 residues. This CDR3 is CASSPGETQYF. CDR3 nucleotide sequence: TGTGCCAGCAGTCCCGGAGAGACCCAGTACTTC.

The rearrangement joins TRBV3-1 (or the pseudogene TRBV3-2) to TRBJ1-5; the D is unclear. From germline, CDR1 is LGHDT and CDR2 YNNKEL (reference sequence). The CDR3 spans 13 residues. The V end lost 5 bases, the J end lost 0 bases, and 5 bases lay between the germline ends. This CDR3 reads CASSGHSNQPQHF. The DNA of the CDR3 is TGTGCCAGCAGCGGCCATAGCAATCAGCCCCAGCATTTT.

The chain employs TRBV5-1 and TRBJ1-1; D unresolved. V lost 7 bases and J 1 base, leaving 11 bases between the germline ends. The CDR3 sequence is 13 residues long. CDR1 is SGHRS, CDR2 YFSETQ, per germline. Here the CDR3 reads CASGRVGNTEAFF. The CDR3 DNA is TGCGCCAGCGGGAGGGTCGGGAACACTGAAGCTTTCTTT.

The V and J genes are TRBV24-1 and TRBJ2-3; TRBD1 aligns across 9 bases. The CDR3 is 16 residues long. The germline gives CDR1 KGHDR, CDR2 SFDVKD. The ends lost 5 bases at V and 5 bases at J; junction bases unmatched: 10. The CDR3 DNA is TGTGCCACCAGTGGTAATACAGGGGGCTCTAGAGATACGCAGTATTTT. This gives the protein CATSGNTGGSRDTQYF.

This chain joins TRBV30 and TRBJ2-1; TRBD1 aligns across 7 bases. The CDR3 consists of 13 residues. V lost 3 bases, J lost 4 bases, and 3 bases stayed unmatched. CDR1 is GTSNPN, CDR2 SVGIG, per germline (reference sequence). The CDR3 sequence is CAWRGQLYNEQFF. The CDR3 DNA reads as TGTGCCTGGAGGGGACAGCTATACAATGAGCAGTTCTTC. The full variable domain, completed using reference TRBV30 and TRBJ2-1, is SQTIHQWPATLVQPVGSPLSLECTVEGTSNPNLYWYRQAAGRGLQLLFYSVGIGQISSEVPQNLSASRPQDRQFILSSKKLLLSDSGFYLCAWRGQLYNEQFFGPGTRLTVL.

Only one count was recorded for this clone. This chain links TRBV19 with TRBJ1-2; tentative D call: TRBD1 (6 bases). Germline V gene data show CDR1 as LNHDA and CDR2 as SQIVND (reference sequence). The germline V and J ends were trimmed by 10 bases and 8 bases, with 20 bases remaining between them. The CDR3 consists of 13 residues. CDR3 nucleotides: TGTGCCACTACTGGACAGCCTACAGGAGGCTACACCTTC. This encodes CATTGQPTGGYTF. Complete variable domain (other parts from reference TRBV19 and TRBJ1-2): DGGITQSPKYLFRKEGQNVTLSCEQNLNHDAMYWYRQDPGQGLRLIYYSQIVNDFQKGDIAEGYSVSREKKESFPLTVTSAQKNPTAFYLCATTGQPTGGYTFGSGTRLTVV.

The J gene is TRBJ1-5, the V gene TRBV6-2 or TRBV6-3, with D perhaps TRBD1 (6 bases). Trimming pared 2 bases from V and 6 bases from J, leaving 14 bases between. Germline CDR1 is MNHEY and CDR2 is SVGEGT. This CDR3 region has 15 residues. CDR3: CASSYGAGVFQPQHF. CDR3 sequence (DNA): TGTGCCAGCAGTTACGGGGCAGGGGTGTTTCAGCCCCAGCATTTT.

The chain recombines TRBV18 with TRBJ1-5, with D hard to call. Trimming left V 2 bases short and J 4 bases short, with 9 bases between. This CDR3 has 14 residues. Germline CDR1 KGHSH, CDR2 LQKENI. The CDR3 sequence is CASSPLEQNQPQHF. CDR3 bases: TGTGCCAGCTCACCATTGGAACAGAATCAGCCCCAGCATTTT.

CDR3 in amino acids: CASSRQDLNYGYTF. The CDR3 nucleotides are TGTGCCAGCAGCAGACAGGACCTGAACTATGGCTACACCTTC. This sequence joins TRBV9 and TRBJ1-2, with a possible D match to TRBD1 (6 bases). Germline CDR1 reads SGDLS; CDR2 reads YYNGEE. There are 14 residues in the CDR3. V was cut by 4 bases and J by 2 bases, with 12 bases left in between.

The genes are TRBV27 and TRBJ2-7, with D tentatively TRBD1 (5 bases). Between the trimmed V and J ends, which lost 6 bases and 4 bases, there was a span of 16 bases. Germline lookup yields CDR1 MNHEY and CDR2 SMNVEV (reference sequence). This CDR3 is 14 amino acids long. CDR3 protein: CASSLKPGPYEQYF. In DNA, the CDR3 is TGTGCCAGCAGCCTAAAACCAGGGCCTTACGAGCAGTACTTC.

This sequence joins TRBV6-5 and TRBJ1-6, with 9 nucleotides matching TRBD1. CDR3 length equals 16 residues. The V gene end was trimmed by 6 bases and the J gene end by 7 bases; junction bases not matched to a gene: 10. Germline CDR1 reads MNHEY; CDR2 reads SVGAGI. CDR3 protein: CASRYQQGARNSPLHF. As DNA, the CDR3 is TGTGCCAGCAGGTACCAACAGGGGGCGCGAAATTCACCCCTCCACTTT.

This clone showed up just a few times. V and J are TRBV10-2 and TRBJ2-7, with D uncertain. This CDR3 is built from 12 residues. Germline CDR1 WSHSY, CDR2 SAAADI. V was pared by 4 bases and J by 0 bases, with 4 bases between. CDR3 in amino acids: CASSGASYEQYF. DNA for the CDR3: TGCGCCAGCAGTGGCGCCTCCTACGAGCAGTACTTC.

This clone was seen only once. The chain uses TRBV3-1 (or the pseudogene TRBV3-2) and TRBJ1-2; unclear D gene. Germline CDR1 is LGHDT and CDR2 is YNNKEL (reference sequence). The CDR3 length is 15 residues. Trimming cost V 1 base and J 6 bases, with 15 bases left between them. The CDR3 reads CASSQGLYLYNGYTF. The CDR3 DNA reads as TGTGCCAGCAGCCAAGGGCTTTACCTTTATAATGGCTACACCTTC.

In this sample, this clone turned up once. This chain uses TRBV28 with TRBJ2-4; 7 positions agree with TRBD1. Trimming at V came to 6 bases and at J to 11 bases, leaving 16 bases not matched to a gene. The CDR3 extends over 15 amino acids. Germline V gene data show CDR1 as MDHEN and CDR2 as SYDVKM. CDR3 region: CASRKGPQGVRVQYF. CDR3 nucleotides: TGTGCCAGCAGGAAGGGCCCTCAGGGGGTTAGGGTTCAGTACTTC.

This rearrangement joins TRBV2 to TRBJ2-3, with D possibly matching TRBD1 (5 bases). The germline V and J ends were trimmed by 6 bases and 2 bases, with 12 bases remaining between them. The germline V gene encodes CDR1 SNHLY and CDR2 FYNNEI. The CDR3 consists of 14 residues. The CDR3 region has the DNA TGTGCCAGCAGAAGAGACAGCCCCACAGATACGCAGTATTTT. Its protein is CASRRDSPTDTQYF.

This clone was found a few times. The rearrangement joins TRBV6-1 to TRBJ1-6, with 7 bases matching TRBD1. The CDR3 spans 15 residues. The V gene's germline CDR1 is MNHNS and CDR2 SASEGT. The trim removed 0 bases at V and 7 bases at J, leaving 3 bases unmatched. CDR3: CASSEAGTANSPLHF. Written as DNA, the CDR3 is TGTGCCAGCAGTGAAGCCGGGACAGCAAATTCACCCCTCCACTTT.

This chain connects TRBV7-9 to TRBJ1-6; the match to TRBD1 covers 7 bases. V dropped 5 bases and J dropped 7; count of bases not matched to a gene: 8. This CDR3 spans 15 amino acids. Germline lookup yields CDR1 SEHNR and CDR2 FQNEAQ (reference sequence). This CDR3 is CASSQGDRQNSPLHF. The CDR3 DNA follows: TGTGCCAGCAGCCAGGGGGACCGACAAAATTCACCCCTCCACTTT.

The chain carries TRBV6-2 or TRBV6-3 and TRBJ2-1; D possibly corresponds to TRBD1 (6 bases). Trimming stripped 2 bases from V and 1 base from J, with 9 bases between. The CDR3 is 15 amino acids. CDR1 and CDR2 from the germline V gene are MNHEY and SVGEGT. CDR3 loop: CASSYGDISYNEQFF. The CDR3 region has the DNA TGTGCCAGCAGTTACGGGGACATATCCTACAATGAGCAGTTCTTC.

The chain combines TRBV4-3 with TRBJ2-2; 9 nucleotides align to TRBD2. Germline lookup yields CDR1 LGHNA and CDR2 YSLEER. V was clipped by 1 base and J by 7 bases; unmatched bases: 7. The CDR3 totals 16 residues. The CDR3 protein is CASSQGSGSGSGELFF. The CDR3 nucleotides are TGCGCCAGCAGCCAAGGTAGCGGGAGTGGAAGCGGGGAGCTGTTTTTT.

The chain has TRBV25-1 and TRBJ2-2, with 7 positions matching TRBD2. Germline CDR1 and CDR2: MGHDK and SYGVNS. The J segment lost 4 bases and the V segment lost 3 bases, leaving 5 bases of the junction unmatched. This CDR3 has 15 amino acids. The CDR3 DNA reads TGTGCCAGCAGTGATCCGGGGAGGGGCACCGGGGAGCTGTTTTTT. It translates to CASSDPGRGTGELFF.

The chain links TRBV3-1 (or the pseudogene TRBV3-2) to TRBJ2-3; D remains ambiguous. V gave up 3 bases and J gave up 4 bases, with 5 bases separating them. Germline loops: CDR1 LGHDT, CDR2 YNNKEL (reference sequence). The CDR3 is 12 amino acids. The CDR3 DNA sequence: TGTGCCAGCAGCCATCGGGCAGATACGCAGTATTTT. Protein product: CASSHRADTQYF.